Listed here are 22 T cell receptor beta chains from one sample, sequenced in a study of lymphopenia after photon versus proton radiotherapy. This table comes from immunoSEQ multiplex PCR, and its TCRdb copy is limited to in-frame clones, with some not included. The table shows 20,000 to 30,000 clones, with roughly 82% occurring only once. The sample in question was peripheral blood, obtained from a patient treated with photon-based radiotherapy. The receptors stem from a man between 35 and 55 years old with gastric cancer.

The chain uses TRBV27 and TRBJ1-1; 7 bases fit TRBD1. CDR3 size: 14 residues. V lost 6 bases, J lost 2 bases, and 6 bases stayed unmatched. Germline values: CDR1 MNHEY, CDR2 SMNVEV (reference sequence). Here the CDR3 DNA reads TGTGCCAGCAGCCCTCGGGACAGCAACACTGAAGCTTTCTTT. Its translation: CASSPRDSNTEAFF.

For the CDR3, the DNA is TGTGCCATCAGTGACGAGCGGGGGGGTGACACCGGGGAGCTGTTTTTT. It encodes CAISDERGGDTGELFF. The rearrangement uses TRBV10-3 and TRBJ2-2; 10 bases align to TRBD2. The CDR3 loop spans 16 amino acids. The J segment lost 3 bases and the V segment lost 3 bases, leaving 4 bases of the junction unmatched. The germline CDR1 and CDR2 sequences are ENHRY and SYGVKD.

A few counts support this clone. The V call is TRBV7-2, the J call TRBJ1-3; D not certain. The V gene lost 8 bases and the J gene lost 4 bases, with 12 bases spanning the gap. Germline V lookup: CDR1 SGHTA, CDR2 FQGNSA. The CDR3 runs to 13 residues. CDR3 coding DNA: TGTGCCAGCCAGCGAGGGAGGGGAAACACCATATATTTT. Amino acids: CASQRGRGNTIYF.

The chain recombines TRBV11-2 with TRBJ1-6, with D tentatively TRBD1 (5 bases). Trimming took 5 bases from V and 2 from J, leaving 10 bases between them. In germline, CDR1 is SGHAT, CDR2 FQNNGV. The CDR3 contains 15 residues. CDR3 in amino acids: CASSRGGTYNSPLHF. CDR3 bases: TGTGCCAGCAGCCGGGGGGGGACCTATAATTCACCCCTCCACTTT.

This chain joins TRBV19 and TRBJ1-5; 9 positions agree with TRBD1. This CDR3 is built from 15 residues. J lost 7 bases, V lost 6 bases, and 10 bases had no gene match. Germline V lookup: CDR1 LNHDA, CDR2 SQIVND (reference sequence). In DNA, the CDR3 is TGTGCCAGTAGCCCCGGGACAGGGTCAGGCCAGCCCCAGCATTTT. Translating it yields CASSPGTGSGQPQHF.

The chain recombines TRBV6-5 with TRBJ1-2; TRBD1 is a possible D gene (5 bases). CDR1 MNHEY and CDR2 SVGAGI come from the germline V gene. The length of the CDR3 is 14 residues. V lost 0 bases to trimming and J lost 4 bases, with 9 bases between them. The DNA of the CDR3 is TGTGCCAGCAGTTACTCCGAGGGGAGCTATGGCTACACCTTC. Translating gives CASSYSEGSYGYTF.

This chain uses TRBV11-1 with TRBJ2-3; D may correspond to TRBD1 or TRBD2 (5 bases each). V dropped 4 bases and J dropped 0 bases, with 14 bases sitting between them. The CDR3 has 16 residues. Germline values: CDR1 SGHAT, CDR2 FQDESV (reference sequence). The CDR3 reads CASSSPYWGSTDTQYF. The DNA for the CDR3 is TGTGCCAGCAGCTCTCCCTATTGGGGGAGCACAGATACGCAGTATTTT. Looking up the rest from reference TRBV11-1 and TRBJ2-3 gives the full variable domain: EAEVAQSPRYKITEKSQAVAFWCDPISGHATLYWYRQILGQGPELLVQFQDESVVDDSQLPKDRFSAERLKGVDSTLKIQPAELGDSAMYLCASSSPYWGSTDTQYFGPGTRLTVL.

This clone was detected once. The chain links TRBV4-2 to TRBJ2-7, with 10 bases that match TRBD1. The CDR3 totals 16 residues. The J segment lost 5 bases and the V segment lost 4 bases, leaving 11 bases of the junction unmatched. Looked up from germline, CDR1 is LGHNA and CDR2 is YNFKEQ. The CDR3 sequence is CASSPQPRDRGHEQYF. CDR3 coding DNA: TGTGCCAGCAGCCCTCAACCCCGGGACAGGGGCCACGAGCAGTACTTC.

J is TRBJ2-7 and V is TRBV7-2; 7 nucleotides match TRBD2. This CDR3 contains 15 residues. Germline V CDR1 and CDR2: SGHTA, FQGNSA. The V and J ends lost 2 bases and 3 bases, in that order; junction bases with no gene match: 7. The CDR3 DNA reads TGTGCCAGCAGCTTAATGGGGGTAGCGGGCTACGAGCAGTACTTC. Amino acids: CASSLMGVAGYEQYF. Together with reference TRBV7-2 and TRBJ2-7, the CDR3 gives the full variable domain: GAGVSQSPSNKVTEKGKDVELRCDPISGHTALYWYRQSLGQGLEFLIYFQGNSAPDKSGLPSDRFSAERTGGSVSTLTIQRTQQEDSAVYLCASSLMGVAGYEQYFGPGTRLTVT.

V usage is TRBV15 and J usage is TRBJ1-4, with D perhaps matching TRBD1 (6 bases). The CDR3 totals 16 residues. V gave up 3 bases and J gave up 0 bases, with 11 bases separating them. Germline-derived CDR1 and CDR2 are LNHNV and YYDKDF (reference sequence). CDR3 DNA sequence: TGTGCCACCAGCAGGGGGGCGGGGACAACTAATGAAAAACTGTTTTTT. Residues: CATSRGAGTTNEKLFF.

CDR3 loop: CASTGGNEKLFF. In DNA, the CDR3 is TGTGCCTCTACCGGAGGGAATGAAAAACTGTTTTTT. The V call is TRBV30, the J call TRBJ1-4; D is unclear. This CDR3 region has 12 residues. The V end lost 7 bases, the J end lost 5 bases, and 11 bases lay between the germline ends. Germline V gene sequence: CDR1 GTSNPN, CDR2 SVGIG (reference sequence).

The chain links TRBV5-6 to TRBJ1-1; D unresolved. V was pared by 4 bases and J by 3 bases, with 10 bases between. The CDR3 is made up of 13 amino acids. Germline CDR1 reads SGHDT; CDR2 reads YYEEEE. This CDR3 is CASSHDTYTEAFF. In DNA, the CDR3 is TGTGCCAGCAGCCACGACACCTACACTGAAGCTTTCTTT.

The V call is TRBV5-8, the J call TRBJ1-2; no clear D gene. V was clipped by 4 bases and J by 2 bases, with 6 bases between them. CDR3 length equals 12 residues. From germline, CDR1 is SGHTS and CDR2 YDEGEE. In nucleotides, the CDR3 is TGTGCCAGCAGCGTCGGAAACTATGGCTACACCTTC. Amino acids: CASSVGNYGYTF. The full variable domain, in which reference TRBV5-8 and TRBJ1-2 provide the parts outside the CDR3, is EAGVTQSPTHLIKTRGQQATLRCSPISGHTSVYWYQQALGLGLQFLLWYDEGEERNRGNFPPRFSGRQFPNYSSELNVNALELEDSALYLCASSVGNYGYTFGSGTRLTVV.

The V gene is TRBV30, the J gene TRBJ1-1, with 9 nucleotides matching TRBD1. V shed 8 bases and J 2 bases; nucleotides not matched to a gene: 3. CDR3 length equals 12 residues. Germline CDR1 GTSNPN, CDR2 SVGIG (reference sequence). CDR3 nucleotide sequence: TGTGCCGGGGACAGGGCCAACACTGAAGCTTTCTTT. It codes for CAGDRANTEAFF. Based on the CDR3 plus reference TRBV30 and TRBJ1-1, the full variable domain is SQTIHQWPATLVQPVGSPLSLECTVEGTSNPNLYWYRQAAGRGLQLLFYSVGIGQISSEVPQNLSASRPQDRQFILSSKKLLLSDSGFYLCAGDRANTEAFFGQGTRLTVV.

The rearrangement joins TRBV2 to TRBJ1-2; 7 bases are shared with TRBD1. This CDR3 spans 14 amino acids. CDR1 is SNHLY and CDR2 is FYNNEI in the germline V gene. Trimming took 6 bases from V and 3 from J; bases not matched to a gene: 7. The CDR3 loop reads CASRLTGNDYGYTF. DNA for the CDR3: TGTGCCAGCAGGTTGACAGGGAACGACTATGGCTACACCTTC.

The CDR3 sequence is CASSLDGQSGNTIYF. CDR3 in DNA: TGTGCCAGCAGCTTAGACGGGCAATCTGGAAACACCATATATTTT. The rearrangement joins TRBV7-3 to TRBJ1-3; D not certain. Germline CDR1 and CDR2: SGHTA and FQGTGA. Trimming pared 2 bases from V and 1 base from J, leaving 9 bases between. CDR3 size: 15 residues.

The genes are TRBV2 and TRBJ2-5, with unresolved D. The CDR3 extends over 15 amino acids. Trimming shortened V by 3 bases and J by 5 bases, and 16 bases separated the two germline ends. CDR1 is SNHLY and CDR2 is FYNNEI in the germline V gene. The CDR3 DNA sequence: TGTGCCAGCAGTGACCGCGACGGTGGGCGGGAGACCCAGTACTTC. This sequence encodes CASSDRDGGRETQYF. The complete variable domain, with remaining parts taken from reference TRBV2 and TRBJ2-5, reads EPEVTQTPSHQVTQMGQEVILRCVPISNHLYFYWYRQILGQKVEFLVSFYNNEISEKSEIFDDQFSVERPDGSNFTLKIRSTKLEDSAMYFCASSDRDGGRETQYFGPGTRLLVL.

The chain employs TRBV27 and TRBJ1-1, with a possible D match to TRBD1 (5 bases). V was cut by 3 bases and J by 1 base, with 9 bases left in between. Looked up from germline, CDR1 is MNHEY and CDR2 is SMNVEV (reference sequence). CDR3 size: 14 residues. This chain's CDR3 is CASSLGQANTEAFF. In nucleotides, the CDR3 is TGTGCCAGCAGTTTGGGGCAGGCGAACACTGAAGCTTTCTTT.

The gene calls are TRBV6-5 and TRBJ1-4, with D perhaps matching TRBD1 (5 bases). V shed 0 bases and J shed 7 bases, with 15 bases lying between them. This CDR3 region has 16 residues. From germline, CDR1 is MNHEY and CDR2 SVGAGI. The CDR3 DNA is TGTGCCAGCAGTTACTCGTCTTCAGGGTTGGGTGAAAAACTGTTTTTT. Translating it yields CASSYSSSGLGEKLFF.

The count of this clone is one. This chain connects TRBV5-1 to TRBJ2-6, with D maybe TRBD1 (5 bases). The CDR3 is 17 amino acids. V dropped 1 base and J dropped 0 bases, with 11 bases sitting between them. Germline V CDR1 and CDR2: SGHRS, YFSETQ. CDR3 in DNA: TGCGCCAGCAGCTTGTTCGGACAACGCTCTGGGGCCAACGTCCTGACTTTC. Its translation: CASSLFGQRSGANVLTF.

This chain's CDR3 is CASSQETGLRTDTQYF. For the CDR3, the DNA is TGCGCCAGCAGCCAAGAGACGGGCCTCAGAACAGATACGCAGTATTTT. V and J are TRBV4-3 and TRBJ2-3, with D hard to call. Germline lookup yields CDR1 LGHNA and CDR2 YSLEER. The CDR3 length is 16 residues. Trimming shortened V by 0 bases and J by 3 bases, and 13 bases separated the two germline ends.

This clone was detected a few times. The chain combines TRBV19 with TRBJ1-1, with D hard to call. This CDR3 contains 13 residues. Per the germline V gene, CDR1 is LNHDA and CDR2 is SQIVND (reference sequence). V lost 9 bases and J lost 4, with 15 bases in between. CDR3 nucleotide sequence: TGTGCCAGCCGCGGGAGGGCGGCCACTGAAGCTTTCTTT. Translation gives CASRGRAATEAFF.